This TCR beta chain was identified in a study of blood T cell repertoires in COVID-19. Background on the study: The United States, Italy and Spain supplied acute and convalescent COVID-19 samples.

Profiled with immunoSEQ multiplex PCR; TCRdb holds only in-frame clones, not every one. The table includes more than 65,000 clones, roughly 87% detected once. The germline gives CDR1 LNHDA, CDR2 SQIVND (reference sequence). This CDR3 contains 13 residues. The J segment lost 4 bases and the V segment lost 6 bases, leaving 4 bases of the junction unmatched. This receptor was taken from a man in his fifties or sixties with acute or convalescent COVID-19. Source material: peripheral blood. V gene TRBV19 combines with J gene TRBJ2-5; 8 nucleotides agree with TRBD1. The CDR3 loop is CASSPGQGETQYF. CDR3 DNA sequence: TGTGCCAGTAGCCCCGGACAGGGAGAGACCCAGTACTTC. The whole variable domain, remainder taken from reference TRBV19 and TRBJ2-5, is DGGITQSPKYLFRKEGQNVTLSCEQNLNHDAMYWYRQDPGQGLRLIYYSQIVNDFQKGDIAEGYSVSREKKESFPLTVTSAQKNPTAFYLCASSPGQGETQYFGPGTRLLVL.